Below are 18 T cell receptor beta chains sequenced from a single sample in a study of cytomegalovirus exposure and HLA in healthy donors. Both 60 Vbeta primers and 13 Jbeta primers went into the PCR. Using immunoSEQ multiplex PCR, the repertoire was profiled, and TCRdb retains in-frame clones only, with some absent. Of roughly 240,000 clones in the sample, roughly 82% were seen once. Material: PBMCs. The receptors here all came from a woman between 40 and 55 years old in good health and CMV-seropositive.

The chain uses TRBV6-4 and TRBJ2-3; a possible D gene is TRBD1 (5 bases). Germline V gives CDR1 MRHNA, CDR2 SNTAGT. CDR3 length equals 15 residues. The V gene lost 6 bases and the J gene lost 0 bases, with 13 bases spanning the gap. CDR3 loop: CASSVGQTSTDTQYF. CDR3 nucleotides: TGTGCCAGCAGCGTAGGACAAACAAGCACAGATACGCAGTATTTT.

V usage is TRBV2 and J usage is TRBJ1-4; D is ambiguous. CDR1 is SNHLY, CDR2 FYNNEI, per germline. CDR3 size: 15 residues. V was cut by 6 bases and J by 7 bases, with 18 bases left in between. In DNA form, the CDR3 reads TGTGCCAGCAGCGGCAGGACTTCGGATGGTGAAAAACTGTTTTTT. Translating gives CASSGRTSDGEKLFF.

This chain links TRBV19 with TRBJ1-1, with D possibly being TRBD1 (6 bases). Trimming removed 3 bases at V and 11 bases at J, with 19 bases between. The CDR3 length is 14 residues. The V gene's germline CDR1 is LNHDA and CDR2 SQIVND (reference sequence). DNA for the CDR3: TGTGCCAGTAGTATTACACAGGGCATGGGTACGGCTTTCTTT. This translates into CASSITQGMGTAFF.

This rearrangement joins TRBV6-5 to TRBJ2-1, with a weak D call TRBD1 (6 bases). Per the germline V gene, CDR1 is MNHEY and CDR2 is SVGAGI. The CDR3 is made up of 13 amino acids. The V end lost 7 bases, the J end lost 4 bases, and 11 bases lay between the germline ends. This CDR3 is CASTDRLYNEQFF. The DNA of the CDR3 is TGTGCCAGCACCGACAGGCTTTACAATGAGCAGTTCTTC.

The chain links TRBV5-1 to TRBJ2-6; tentatively, D is TRBD1 (6 bases). The germline gives CDR1 SGHRS, CDR2 YFSETQ. There are 17 residues in the CDR3. Trimming removed 3 bases at V and 1 base at J, with 14 bases between. CDR3 nucleotide sequence: TGCGCCAGCAGCTCCGCATTTACAGGGTCTGGGGCCAACGTCCTGACTTTC. Amino acids: CASSSAFTGSGANVLTF.

This clone was seen just once. This rearrangement joins TRBV9 to TRBJ2-5; 7 nucleotides match TRBD1. Germline V gives CDR1 SGDLS, CDR2 YYNGEE. The CDR3 has 16 residues. V dropped 2 bases and J dropped 2; count of bases not matched to a gene: 9. CDR3 sequence: CASSVTGQVQQETQYF. In DNA form, the CDR3 reads TGTGCCAGCAGCGTGACTGGACAGGTCCAACAAGAGACCCAGTACTTC.

The J gene is TRBJ2-1, the V gene TRBV4-3; 10 bases are a match to TRBD2. V was clipped by 3 bases and J by 0 bases; unmatched bases: 5. CDR1 and CDR2 (germline): LGHNA, YSLEER. The CDR3 totals 17 residues. The CDR3 sequence is CASSHLAGGSSYNEQFF. In DNA form, the CDR3 reads TGCGCCAGCAGCCACTTAGCGGGGGGTAGCTCCTACAATGAGCAGTTCTTC.

The chain couples TRBV5-4 to TRBJ1-6, with 8 bases fitting TRBD1. The CDR3 consists of 17 residues. Germline CDR1 is SGHNT and CDR2 is YYREEE (reference sequence). Trimming took 0 bases from V and 3 from J; bases not matched to a gene: 5. CDR3 in amino acids: CASSLGQGANYNSPLHF. The CDR3 DNA reads TGTGCCAGCAGCTTGGGGCAGGGGGCCAACTATAATTCACCCCTCCACTTT.

The gene calls are TRBV19 and TRBJ1-1; 10 bases agree with TRBD1. The CDR3 totals 15 residues. CDR1 and CDR2 from the germline V gene are LNHDA and SQIVND (reference sequence). V gave up 7 bases and J gave up 7 bases; unmatched junction bases: 12. CDR3 amino acids: CASTIGTGEGGEAFF. The DNA of the CDR3 is TGTGCCAGTACCATCGGGACAGGGGAGGGGGGTGAAGCTTTCTTT. The entire variable domain, with the rest obtained from reference TRBV19 and TRBJ1-1, is as follows: DGGITQSPKYLFRKEGQNVTLSCEQNLNHDAMYWYRQDPGQGLRLIYYSQIVNDFQKGDIAEGYSVSREKKESFPLTVTSAQKNPTAFYLCASTIGTGEGGEAFFGQGTRLTVV.

The chain links TRBV21-1 to TRBJ2-1; the table's D call TRBD2 went unverified against the DNA. TRBV21-1 is tagged as a pseudogene. This CDR3 is built from 17 residues. CDR3: CASSKRLSGNSYNEQFF. The CDR3 DNA follows: TGTGCCAGCAGCAAAAGACTTAGCGGAAACTCCTACAATGAGCAGTTCTTC.

The rearrangement joins TRBV14 to TRBJ2-3; 11 bases fit TRBD2. Germline V lookup: CDR1 SGHDN, CDR2 FVKESK. V trimming: 1 base; J trimming: 5 bases; junction bases outside the gene matches: 8. This CDR3 has 17 amino acids. CDR3 in amino acids: CASSQALAGGLRDTQYF. For the CDR3, the DNA is TGTGCCAGCAGCCAAGCTCTAGCGGGGGGCCTTAGAGATACGCAGTATTTT.

J is TRBJ1-2 and V is TRBV6-5, with D possibly TRBD1 on 6 matching bases. The CDR3 is 15 amino acids. Germline V gene data show CDR1 as MNHEY and CDR2 as SVGAGI. V was shortened by 0 bases and J by 4 bases, with 12 bases between the two germline ends. Here the CDR3 DNA reads TGTGCCAGCAGTTACTCGATTGACAGGCCCTATGGCTACACCTTC. The encoded protein is CASSYSIDRPYGYTF.

This clone was observed a single time. The J gene is TRBJ1-1, the V gene TRBV5-4, with D possibly matching TRBD1 (6 bases). Looked up from germline, CDR1 is SGHNT and CDR2 is YYREEE (reference sequence). V lost 1 base to trimming and J lost 3 bases, with 13 bases between them. CDR3 size: 15 residues. DNA of the CDR3: TGTGCCAGCAGCTTGAAAACAGGGCTAGACACTGAAGCTTTCTTT. Its translation: CASSLKTGLDTEAFF.

The J gene is TRBJ1-6, the V gene TRBV11-2; tentatively, D is TRBD1 (5 bases). Per the germline V gene, CDR1 is SGHAT and CDR2 is FQNNGV. The CDR3 spans 13 residues. Deletions cut 11 bases from V and 5 bases from J, with 13 bases between. CDR3 residues: CAGARLDNSPLHF. CDR3 coding DNA: TGTGCCGGGGCGCGGCTCGATAATTCACCCCTCCACTTT.

This chain connects TRBV7-9 to TRBJ1-4; 9 bases map to TRBD1. This CDR3 is built from 16 residues. V gave up 7 bases and J gave up 8 bases; unmatched junction bases: 14. CDR1 SEHNR and CDR2 FQNEAQ come from the germline V gene (reference sequence). The CDR3 here is CASNPWGGQGSEKLFF. CDR3 in DNA: TGTGCCAGCAACCCATGGGGGGGACAGGGCAGCGAAAAACTGTTTTTT.

As for this clone: A junction end diverges from the germline sequence, so it may reflect a read error. The CDR3, as DNA: TGTTCCAGCAGCTTGCACAGGGATATTCGCTACACCTTC. It translates to CSSSLHRDIRYTF. The chain uses TRBV7-9 and TRBJ1-2, with D possibly TRBD1 on 6 matching bases. CDR3 length equals 13 residues. Germline lookup yields CDR1 SEHNR and CDR2 FQNEAQ (reference sequence). Looking up the rest from reference TRBV7-9 and TRBJ1-2 gives the full variable domain: DTGVSQNPRHKITKRGQNVTFRCDPISEHNRLYWYRQTLGQGPEFLTYFQNEAQLEKSRLLSDRFSAERPKGSFSTLEIQRTEQGDSAMYLCSSSLHRDIRYTFGSGTRLTVV.

DNA of the CDR3: TGTGCCAGCAGTTCAAGCGGCAACTCTGGAAACACCATATATTTT. Translation gives CASSSSGNSGNTIYF. The chain carries TRBV9 and TRBJ1-3; D is unclear. Germline V gives CDR1 SGDLS, CDR2 YYNGEE. The CDR3 consists of 15 residues. V lost 5 bases, J lost 0 bases, and 12 bases lay in between.

This clone was picked up one time. The chain employs TRBV5-1 and TRBJ1-1; TRBD1 matches 7 bases. Per the germline V gene, CDR1 is SGHRS and CDR2 is YFSETQ. The CDR3 consists of 14 residues. The J segment lost 3 bases and the V segment lost 4 bases, leaving 6 bases of the junction unmatched. This chain's CDR3 is CASSPPDRDTEAFF. CDR3 nucleotides: TGCGCCAGCAGCCCCCCCGACAGGGACACTGAAGCTTTCTTT.